The 2 T cell receptor beta chains below were found in one sample sequenced in a study of brain T cells in children with intractable seizures. TCRdb keeps only in-frame clones here, not all; method: immunoSEQ multiplex PCR. Among around 100,000 clones listed, 94% were seen once. The sequencing used peripheral blood, collected at surgery. These receptors were obtained from a boy in the first two years of life with hemimegalencephaly and intractable seizures.

The rearrangement joins TRBV27 to TRBJ2-1, with 8 bases identical to TRBD2. The CDR3 runs to 16 residues. V shed 5 bases and J 5 bases; nucleotides not matched to a gene: 11. CDR1 is MNHEY and CDR2 is SMNVEV in the germline V gene (reference sequence). CDR3 sequence: CASSILAGSGNNEQFF. DNA of the CDR3: TGTGCCAGCAGTATCTTAGCGGGATCAGGGAACAATGAGCAGTTCTTC.

This chain uses TRBV6-2 or TRBV6-3 with TRBJ2-7; 7 bases are shared with TRBD2. Germline CDR1 reads MNHEY; CDR2 reads SVGEGT. V shed 0 bases and J 0 bases; nucleotides not matched to a gene: 11. CDR3 length: 18 residues. The DNA for the CDR3 is TGTGCCAGCAGTTACTCGTATTTCCGGCGGGAGAACTCCTACGAGCAGTACTTC. As protein: CASSYSYFRRENSYEQYF.